The following is a T cell receptor beta chain sequence with its context. These data belong to a study of blood T cell repertoires in COVID-19. In the study overall: Sites across the United States, Italy and Spain contributed samples from acute and convalescent COVID-19. T cells, B-cell-depleted T cells, or PBMCs supplied cDNA or gDNA.

Using immunoSEQ multiplex PCR, the repertoire was profiled, and TCRdb retains in-frame clones only, with some absent. The table shows approximately 300,000 clones, with around 90% occurring only once. The CDR3 consists of 16 residues. The V gene's germline CDR1 is SNHLY and CDR2 FYNNEI. V lost 6 bases to trimming and J lost 3 bases, with 19 bases between them. Seattle patients were enrolled during active infection and followed longitudinally. The sequence was collected from a woman aged 35 to 49 with COVID-19, enrolled during active disease. Input material: peripheral blood. The V gene is TRBV2, the J gene TRBJ2-3; tentatively, D is TRBD2 (5 bases). CDR3 amino acids: CASRRGLEGRTDTQYF. CDR3 DNA sequence: TGTGCCAGCAGACGCGGCCTAGAGGGTCGGACAGATACGCAGTATTTT.